This T cell receptor beta chain stems from a study of early T cells in non-severe SARS-CoV-2 infection. Study background: Chains were not paired, and sequencing was done on bulk RNA from unsorted whole blood. Study results and caveats: VDJdb-based matching was biased toward anti-spike CD8 responses and missed private and CD4 specificities.

Individual cDNA molecules were tagged with unique molecular identifiers. TCRdb reprocessed the 5' RACE reads with MiXCR, giving one entry per CDR3 protein. In the table there are fewer than 100,000 distinct CDR3 sequences, around 5.6% of which are singletons. Ten or more counts support this clonotype. Its cognate antigen is unknown. Trimming removed 8 bases at V and 7 bases at J, with 12 bases between. The V gene's germline CDR1 is MNHNS and CDR2 SASEGT. CDR3 length: 11 amino acids. The sample comprised whole blood. This chain links TRBV6-1 with TRBJ2-7; TRBD1 might be the D (5 bases). The TCR was taken from an adult who was a healthcare worker with PCR-confirmed SARS-CoV-2 infection or an uninfected control (not recorded which). CDR3 bases: TGTGCCAGCCGGACACGAAGGGAGCAGTACTTC. Protein product: CASRTRREQYF.